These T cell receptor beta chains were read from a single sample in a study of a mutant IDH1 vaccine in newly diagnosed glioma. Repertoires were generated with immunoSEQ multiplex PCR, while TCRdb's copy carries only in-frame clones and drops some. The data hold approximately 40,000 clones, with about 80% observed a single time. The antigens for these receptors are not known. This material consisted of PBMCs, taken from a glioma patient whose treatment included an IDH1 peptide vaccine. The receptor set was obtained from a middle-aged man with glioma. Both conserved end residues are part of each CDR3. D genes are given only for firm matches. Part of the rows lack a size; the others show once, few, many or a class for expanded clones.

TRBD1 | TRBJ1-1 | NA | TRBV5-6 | CASRRTQGTEAFF | TGTGCCAGCAGACGGACACAGGGGACTGAAGCTTTCTTT
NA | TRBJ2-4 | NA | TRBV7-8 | CASSLGQITSQYF | TGTGCCAGCAGCTTAGGACAGATAACTTCACAGTACTTC
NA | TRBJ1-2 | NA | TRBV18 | CASSPGEGRGYTF | TGTGCCAGCTCACCCGGGGAGGGCCGAGGCTACACCTTC
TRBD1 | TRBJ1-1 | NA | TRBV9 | CASSSRTGYLEAFF | TGTGCCAGCAGCTCCCGGACAGGCTATTTAGAAGCTTTCTTT
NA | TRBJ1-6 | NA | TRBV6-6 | CASMRGNNSPLHF | TGTGCCAGCATGCGGGGTAATAATTCACCCCTCCACTTT
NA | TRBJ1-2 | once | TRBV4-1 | CASSQDPDRNYGYTF | TGCGCCAGCAGCCAAGATCCCGACAGGAACTATGGCTACACCTTC
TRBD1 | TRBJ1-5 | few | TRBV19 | CASSTRQGVSNQPQHF | TGTGCCAGTAGTACAAGACAGGGGGTTAGCAATCAGCCCCAGCATTTT
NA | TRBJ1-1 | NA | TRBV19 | CASSQTRVRTEAFF | TGTGCCAGTTCCCAAACCAGGGTACGTACTGAAGCTTTCTTT
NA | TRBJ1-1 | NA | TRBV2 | CASIALGSKTEAFF | TGTGCCAGCATAGCGTTAGGGTCTAAGACTGAAGCTTTCTTT
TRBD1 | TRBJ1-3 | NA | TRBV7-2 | CASADRASGNTIYF | TGTGCCAGCGCAGACAGGGCTTCTGGAAACACCATATATTTT
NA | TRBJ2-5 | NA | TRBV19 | CASSSGTLGTQYF | TGTGCCAGTAGTAGTGGGACACTAGGGACCCAGTACTTC
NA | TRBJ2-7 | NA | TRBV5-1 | CASSLGGASYEQYF | TGCGCCAGCAGCTTGGGGGGGGCATCGTACGAGCAGTACTTC
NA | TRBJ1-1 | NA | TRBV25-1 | CASAGSRNTEAFF | TGTGCCAGCGCGGGTTCGCGGAACACTGAAGCTTTCTTT
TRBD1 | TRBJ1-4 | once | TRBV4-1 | CASSQDESGDSYEKLFF | TGCGCCAGCAGCCAAGATGAATCTGGGGACAGTTATGAAAAACTGTTTTTT
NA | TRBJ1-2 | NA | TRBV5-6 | CASSFAGGALGYTF | TGTGCCAGCAGCTTTGCCGGGGGCGCTTTGGGCTACACCTTC
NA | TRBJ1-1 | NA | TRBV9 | CASSVGDVRNRDTEAFF | TGTGCCAGCAGCGTAGGAGATGTGAGGAATCGCGACACTGAAGCTTTCTTT
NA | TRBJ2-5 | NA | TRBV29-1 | CSVEGRAYQETQYF | TGCAGCGTTGAAGGGCGGGCCTACCAAGAGACCCAGTACTTC